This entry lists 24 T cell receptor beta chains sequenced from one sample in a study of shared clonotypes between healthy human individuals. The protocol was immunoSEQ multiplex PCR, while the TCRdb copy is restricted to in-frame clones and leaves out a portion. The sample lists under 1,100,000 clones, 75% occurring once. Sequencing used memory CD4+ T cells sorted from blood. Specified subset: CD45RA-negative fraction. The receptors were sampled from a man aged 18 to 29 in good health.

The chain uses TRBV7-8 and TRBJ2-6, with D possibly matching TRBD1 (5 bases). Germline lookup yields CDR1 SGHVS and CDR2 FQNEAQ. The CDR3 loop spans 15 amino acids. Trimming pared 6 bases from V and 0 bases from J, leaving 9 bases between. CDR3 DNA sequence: TGTGCCAGCAGACAGGCCTTCTCTGGGGCCAACGTCCTGACTTTC. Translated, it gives CASRQAFSGANVLTF.

The CDR3 region has the DNA TGTGCCAGCTCACCACCCGGGACAGGGTACTCACCCCTCCACTTT. The encoded protein is CASSPPGTGYSPLHF. The V gene is TRBV18, the J gene TRBJ1-6, with 9 bases matching TRBD1. The V segment lost 0 bases and the J segment 10 bases; nucleotides outside the gene matches: 4. Germline-derived CDR1 and CDR2 are KGHSH and LQKENI. CDR3 length equals 15 residues.

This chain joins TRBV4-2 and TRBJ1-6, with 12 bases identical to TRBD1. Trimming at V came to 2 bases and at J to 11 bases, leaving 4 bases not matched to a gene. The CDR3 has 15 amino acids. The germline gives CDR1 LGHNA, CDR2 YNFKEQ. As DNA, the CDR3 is TGTGCCAGCAGCCAATGGGGGACAGGGGGCGCACCCCTCCACTTT. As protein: CASSQWGTGGAPLHF.

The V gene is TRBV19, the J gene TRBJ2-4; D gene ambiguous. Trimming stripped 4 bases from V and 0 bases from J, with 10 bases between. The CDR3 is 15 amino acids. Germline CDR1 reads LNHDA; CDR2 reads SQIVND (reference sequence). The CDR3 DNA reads TGTGCCAGTAGTACGGACCCTCGAGCCAAAAACATTCAGTACTTC. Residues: CASSTDPRAKNIQYF.

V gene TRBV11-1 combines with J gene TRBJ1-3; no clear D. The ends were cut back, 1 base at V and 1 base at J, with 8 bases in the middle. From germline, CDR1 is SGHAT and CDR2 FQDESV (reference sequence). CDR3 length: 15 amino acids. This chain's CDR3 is CASSLDSSSGNTIYF. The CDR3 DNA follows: TGTGCCAGCAGCTTAGACAGCTCGTCTGGAAACACCATATATTTT.

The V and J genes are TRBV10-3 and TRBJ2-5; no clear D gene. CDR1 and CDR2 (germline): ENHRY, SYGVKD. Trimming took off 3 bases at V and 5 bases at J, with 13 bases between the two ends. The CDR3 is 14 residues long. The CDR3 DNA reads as TGTGCCATCAGTGACGCGCAAGGCTGGGAGACCCAGTACTTC. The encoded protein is CAISDAQGWETQYF.

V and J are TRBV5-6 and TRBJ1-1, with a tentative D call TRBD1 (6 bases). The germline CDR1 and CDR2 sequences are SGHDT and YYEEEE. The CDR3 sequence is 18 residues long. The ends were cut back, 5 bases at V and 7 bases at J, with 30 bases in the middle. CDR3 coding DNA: TGTGCCAGCAGTTCGACAATAGGGACATTTTTTTGGTACGGTGAAGCTTTCTTT. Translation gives CASSSTIGTFFWYGEAFF.

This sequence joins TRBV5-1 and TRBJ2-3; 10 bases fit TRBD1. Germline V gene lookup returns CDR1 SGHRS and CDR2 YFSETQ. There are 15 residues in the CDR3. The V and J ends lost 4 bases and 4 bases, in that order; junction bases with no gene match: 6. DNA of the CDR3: TGCGCCAGCAGCACATGGGGGACAGGGGCAGATACGCAGTATTTT. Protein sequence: CASSTWGTGADTQYF.

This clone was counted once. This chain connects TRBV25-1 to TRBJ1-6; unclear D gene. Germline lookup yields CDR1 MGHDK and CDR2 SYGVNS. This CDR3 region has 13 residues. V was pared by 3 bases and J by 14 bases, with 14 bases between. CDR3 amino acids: CASSEELPPTLHF. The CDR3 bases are TGTGCCAGCAGTGAGGAATTGCCTCCGACCCTCCACTTT.

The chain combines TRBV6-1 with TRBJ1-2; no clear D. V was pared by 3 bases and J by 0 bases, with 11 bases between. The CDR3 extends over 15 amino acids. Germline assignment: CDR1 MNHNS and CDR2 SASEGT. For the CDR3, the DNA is TGTGCCAGCAGTGATCCCCATAAGGCTAACTATGGCTACACCTTC. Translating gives CASSDPHKANYGYTF.

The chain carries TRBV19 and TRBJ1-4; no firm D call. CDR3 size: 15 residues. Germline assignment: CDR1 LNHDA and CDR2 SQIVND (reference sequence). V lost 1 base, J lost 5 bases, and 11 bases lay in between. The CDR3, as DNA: TGTGCCAGTAGTATAGTGGCGTCGATGAATGAAAAACTGTTTTTT. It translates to CASSIVASMNEKLFF.

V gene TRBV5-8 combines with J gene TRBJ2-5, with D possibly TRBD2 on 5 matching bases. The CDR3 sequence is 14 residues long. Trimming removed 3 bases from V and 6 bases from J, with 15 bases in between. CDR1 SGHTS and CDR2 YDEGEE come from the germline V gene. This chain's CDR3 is CASSWGTGSKTQYF. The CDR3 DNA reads TGTGCCAGCAGCTGGGGAACGGGATCAAAGACCCAGTACTTC.

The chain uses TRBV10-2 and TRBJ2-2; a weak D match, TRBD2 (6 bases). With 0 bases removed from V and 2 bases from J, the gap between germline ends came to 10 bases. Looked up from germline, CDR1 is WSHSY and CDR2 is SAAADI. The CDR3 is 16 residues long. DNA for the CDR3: TGCGCCAGCAGTGAGTCGATGGGGACTAACACCGGGGAGCTGTTTTTT. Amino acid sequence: CASSESMGTNTGELFF.

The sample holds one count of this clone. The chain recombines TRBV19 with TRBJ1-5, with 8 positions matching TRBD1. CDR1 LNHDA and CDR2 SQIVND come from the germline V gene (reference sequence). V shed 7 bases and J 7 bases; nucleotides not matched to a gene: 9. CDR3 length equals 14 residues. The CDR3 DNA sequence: TGTGCCAGTACAACCCAGGGGGCAGAACAGCCCCAGCATTTT. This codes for CASTTQGAEQPQHF.

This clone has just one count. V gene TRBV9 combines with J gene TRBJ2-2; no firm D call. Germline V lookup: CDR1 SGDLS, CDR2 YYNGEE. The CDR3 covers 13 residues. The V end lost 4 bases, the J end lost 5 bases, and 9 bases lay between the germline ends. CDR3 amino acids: CASSSISTGELFF. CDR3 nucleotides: TGTGCCAGCAGCTCTATATCAACCGGGGAGCTGTTTTTT.

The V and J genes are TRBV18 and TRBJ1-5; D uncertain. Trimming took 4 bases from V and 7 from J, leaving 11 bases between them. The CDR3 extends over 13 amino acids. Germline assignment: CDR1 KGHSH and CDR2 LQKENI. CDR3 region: CASSRDEGQPQHF. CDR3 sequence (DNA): TGTGCCAGCTCACGGGATGAGGGACAGCCCCAGCATTTT.

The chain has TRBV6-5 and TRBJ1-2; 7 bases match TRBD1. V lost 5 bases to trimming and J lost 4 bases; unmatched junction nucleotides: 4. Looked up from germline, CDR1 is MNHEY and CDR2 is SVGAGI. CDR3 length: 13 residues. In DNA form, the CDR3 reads TGTGCCAGCAGTCAGGGACAGCTCTATGGCTACACCTTC. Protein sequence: CASSQGQLYGYTF.

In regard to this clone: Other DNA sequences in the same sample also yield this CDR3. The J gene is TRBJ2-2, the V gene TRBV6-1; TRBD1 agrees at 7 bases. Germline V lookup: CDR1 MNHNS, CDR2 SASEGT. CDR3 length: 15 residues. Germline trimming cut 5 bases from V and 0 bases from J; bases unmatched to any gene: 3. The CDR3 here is CASSKDRPNTGELFF. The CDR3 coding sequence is TGTGCCAGCAGTAAGGACAGGCCGAACACCGGGGAGCTGTTTTTT.

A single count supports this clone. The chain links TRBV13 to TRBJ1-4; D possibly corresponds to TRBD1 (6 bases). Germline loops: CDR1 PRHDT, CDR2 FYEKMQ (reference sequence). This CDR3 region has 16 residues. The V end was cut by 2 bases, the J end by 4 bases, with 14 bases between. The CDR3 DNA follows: TGTGCCAGCAGCTTATCAGGGGAGAAGGGTAATGAAAAACTGTTTTTT. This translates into CASSLSGEKGNEKLFF.

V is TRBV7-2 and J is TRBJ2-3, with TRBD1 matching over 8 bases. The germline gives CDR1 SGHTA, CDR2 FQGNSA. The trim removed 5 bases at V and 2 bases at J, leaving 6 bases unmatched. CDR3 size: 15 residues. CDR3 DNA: TGTGCCAGCAGCCCTAGGACAGGGCTCACAGATACGCAGTATTTT. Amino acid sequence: CASSPRTGLTDTQYF. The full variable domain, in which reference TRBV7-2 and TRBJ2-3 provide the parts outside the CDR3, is GAGVSQSPSNKVTEKGKDVELRCDPISGHTALYWYRQSLGQGLEFLIYFQGNSAPDKSGLPSDRFSAERTGGSVSTLTIQRTQQEDSAVYLCASSPRTGLTDTQYFGPGTRLTVL.

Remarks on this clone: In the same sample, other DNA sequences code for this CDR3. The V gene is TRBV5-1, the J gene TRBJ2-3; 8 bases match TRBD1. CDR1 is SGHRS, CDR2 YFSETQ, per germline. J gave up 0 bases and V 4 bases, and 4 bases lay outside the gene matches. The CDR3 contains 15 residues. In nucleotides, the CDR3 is TGCGCCAGCAGCCCAGGACAGGGAAGCACAGATACGCAGTATTTT. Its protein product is CASSPGQGSTDTQYF.

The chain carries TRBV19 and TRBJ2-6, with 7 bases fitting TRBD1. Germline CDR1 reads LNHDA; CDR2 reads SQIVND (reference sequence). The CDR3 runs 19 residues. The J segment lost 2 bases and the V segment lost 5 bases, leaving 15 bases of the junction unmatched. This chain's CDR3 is CASSSMNRQGVPGANVLTF. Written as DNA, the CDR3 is TGTGCCAGTAGTTCAATGAACCGACAGGGTGTTCCTGGGGCCAACGTCCTGACTTTC. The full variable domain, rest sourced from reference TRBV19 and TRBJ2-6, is DGGITQSPKYLFRKEGQNVTLSCEQNLNHDAMYWYRQDPGQGLRLIYYSQIVNDFQKGDIAEGYSVSREKKESFPLTVTSAQKNPTAFYLCASSSMNRQGVPGANVLTFGAGSRLTVL.

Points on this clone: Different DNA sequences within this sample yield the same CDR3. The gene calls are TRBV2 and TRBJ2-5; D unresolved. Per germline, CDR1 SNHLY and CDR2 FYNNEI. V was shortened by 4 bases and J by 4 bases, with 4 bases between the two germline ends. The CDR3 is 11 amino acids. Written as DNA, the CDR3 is TGTGCCAGCAGTGCGGTAGAGACCCAGTACTTC. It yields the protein CASSAVETQYF.

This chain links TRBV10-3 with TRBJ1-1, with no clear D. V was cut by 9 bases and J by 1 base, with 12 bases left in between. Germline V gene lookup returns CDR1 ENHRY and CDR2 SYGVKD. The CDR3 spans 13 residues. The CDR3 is CAINEEPNTEAFF. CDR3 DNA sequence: TGTGCCATAAATGAGGAGCCGAACACTGAAGCTTTCTTT.